Included here is one T cell receptor beta chain sequence, with context. This sample was included in a study of shared clonotypes between healthy human individuals. Germline trimming cut 3 bases from V and 7 bases from J; bases unmatched to any gene: 11. Looked up from germline, CDR1 is MNHEY and CDR2 is SMNVEV (reference sequence). This CDR3 has 15 residues. Sequencing used immunoSEQ multiplex PCR; TCRdb keeps in-frame clones, though not all of them. This table holds 950,000 to 1,100,000 clones, approximately 68% found once. The sequence was obtained from a man between 18 and 29 years old in good health. Sequenced sample: memory CD4+ T cells sorted from blood. Subset: CD45RA-negative fraction. The rearrangement joins TRBV27 to TRBJ2-5, with TRBD1 identical over 7 bases. CDR3 bases: TGTGCCAGCAGTTTGTGGAAGGACAGGCAGGGGACCCAGTACTTC. Residues: CASSLWKDRQGTQYF.